The rows below give T cell receptor beta chains drawn from one sample of a study of beta chain features in type 1 diabetes. Method: immunoSEQ multiplex PCR; TCRdb's copy keeps in-frame clones and lacks some. The table includes more than 250,000 clones, around 22% detected once. The sequenced sample was naive CD4+ T cells from blood. These receptors came from a woman younger than 45 with type 1 diabetes. Both conserved end residues are part of each CDR3. A D gene is named only where the DNA matches it firmly. A row's size may be missing; if present it is once, few, many or a size class.

clone_size	v_call	d_call	j_call	cdr3_nt	cdr3_aa
few	TRBV29-1	-	TRBJ1-5	TGCAGCGTTGAAATAGGGGGTTCCAATCAGCCCCAGCATTTT	CSVEIGGSNQPQHF
-	TRBV29-1	TRBD1	TRBJ2-7	TGCAGCGTGACCGGGACAGGGGGCTCCTACGAGCAGTACTTC	CSVTGTGGSYEQYF
few	TRBV4-1	TRBD2	TRBJ2-3	TGCGCCAGCGGACTAGGGACTAGCGGCACAGATACGCAGTATTTT	CASGLGTSGTDTQYF
few	TRBV25-1	TRBD1	TRBJ1-2	TGTGCCAGCAGCCTAACAGGGGTCGGGGACTATGGCTACACCTTC	CASSLTGVGDYGYTF
-	TRBV15	-	TRBJ2-4	TGTGCCACCAGCAGGATGGGGGCAAAAAACATTCAGTACTTC	CATSRMGAKNIQYF
-	TRBV5-1	-	TRBJ2-2	TGCGCCAGCAGACCCCCGGGGTTTGCCAACATCGGGGAGCTGTTTTTT	CASRPPGFANIGELFF
-	TRBV28	-	TRBJ2-1	TGTGCCAGCAGTTTACCCGGGACTGGTAGGACGGGGGAGCAGTTCTTC	CASSLPGTGRTGEQFF
-	TRBV6-6	-	TRBJ2-7	TGTGCCAGCTCTAGGTCCTACGAGCAGTACTTC	CASSRSYEQYF
-	TRBV5-1	TRBD2	TRBJ2-1	TGCGCCAGCAGCCCACGGACTAGCGGTGGCAATGAGCAGTTCTTC	CASSPRTSGGNEQFF
-	TRBV30	-	TRBJ1-2	TGTGCCTGGAGTGCACAGGGCCCCTATGGCTACACCTTC	CAWSAQGPYGYTF
-	TRBV29-1	-	TRBJ1-1	TGCAGCGTCTCACCAAGACAAGCCGACCCGAAAGCTTTCTTT	CSVSPRQADPKAFF
once	TRBV5-1	TRBD2	TRBJ2-1	TGCGCCAGCAGCTTGGGAACTAGCGGGGACAATGAGCAGTTCTTC	CASSLGTSGDNEQFF
-	TRBV29-1	-	TRBJ2-3	TGCAGCGTTGCAACAGGTGGGCCAGATACGCAGTATTTT	CSVATGGPDTQYF
few	TRBV25-1	TRBD2	TRBJ2-1	TGTGCCAGCGGAAGCAATAGCGGGGGCCTATGGGTCGAGCAGTTCTTC	CASGSNSGGLWVEQFF
-	TRBV6-1	TRBD2	TRBJ2-3	TGTGCCAGCAGTGAAGGGGGACTAGCGGTAGATACGCAGTATTTT	CASSEGGLAVDTQYF
-	TRBV28	-	TRBJ2-7	TGTGCCAGCACTTCGACTACCTACGAGCAGTACTTC	CASTSTTYEQYF